This T cell receptor beta chain was found in a study of shared clonotypes between healthy human individuals. All donors were Caucasian adults living in Nashville, Tennessee. The deep-level immunoSEQ assay was used. In the original workflow: Filtering was not the same, since immunoSEQ gave junction-only sequences without quality scores. Profiling relied on immunoSEQ multiplex PCR, and the TCRdb table lists in-frame clones only, not all of them. V and J calls and clone size are copied from that table; D and trimming were computed from the DNA. The data contain 600,000 to 800,000 clones, just under 75% of them singletons. Germline CDR1 and CDR2: SGHNT and YYREEE (reference sequence). With 4 bases removed from V and 3 bases from J, the gap between germline ends came to 13 bases. The CDR3 contains 14 residues.

Sample: memory CD4+ T cells sorted from blood. Regarding subset: CD45RA-negative fraction. V is TRBV5-4 and J is TRBJ2-5, with D uncertain. The sequence came from a woman between 25 and 40 years old in good health. CDR3 sequence (DNA): TGTGCCAGCAGCGTCCACCCTCTAAAAGAGACCCAGTACTTC. Protein: CASSVHPLKETQYF.